What follows is one TCR beta chain and its context. This specimen comes from a study of control samples from healthy donors and cancer patients. TCRdb keeps only in-frame clones here, not all; method: immunoSEQ multiplex PCR. The sample has around 140,000 clones; less than 95% are singletons. The sequence was collected from a man aged 18 to 29 in good health. Sequences were obtained from blood.

CDR3 region: CATSEGLAGGANVLTF. The CDR3, as DNA: TGTGCCACCAGTGAAGGACTAGCGGGTGGGGCCAACGTCCTGACTTTC. The chain uses TRBV24-1 and TRBJ2-6; 11 bases line up with TRBD2. The CDR3 covers 16 residues. V lost 4 bases, J lost 3 bases, and 1 base stayed unmatched. Germline V CDR1 and CDR2: KGHDR, SFDVKD.